This TCR beta chain comes out of a study of blood T cell repertoires in COVID-19. As for the study in general: COVID-19 samples collected from the United States, Italy and Spain covered acute and convalescent phases.

V was trimmed by 5 bases and J by 2 bases, leaving 9 bases between them. CDR1 and CDR2 (germline): SGHRS, YFSETQ. This CDR3 comprises 13 residues. Clones were sequenced by immunoSEQ multiplex PCR, and TCRdb holds only the in-frame ones, with some missing. This table holds about 290,000 clones, around 85% found once. The sequenced material came from peripheral blood. V gene TRBV5-1 combines with J gene TRBJ2-3; D gene uncertain. The clonotype originates from a woman in her 50s with active or convalescent COVID-19. This CDR3 reads CASRPTTTDTQYF. For the CDR3, the DNA is TGCGCCAGCAGGCCAACAACCACAGATACGCAGTATTTT.